The next 8 T cell receptor beta chains were all read from a single sample in a study of T cell responses to AZD1222 COVID-19 vaccine. Only in-frame clones appear in the TCRdb table, and some are missing; sequencing was by immunoSEQ multiplex PCR. In the table there are tens of thousands of clones, around 93% of which are singletons. Sequences were derived from peripheral blood, sampled 28 days after the second AZD1222 dose. These receptors all come from an adult who received the AZD1222 COVID-19 vaccine.

This rearrangement joins TRBV4-1 to TRBJ1-1; unclear D gene. This CDR3 comprises 15 residues. V lost 0 bases to trimming and J lost 0 bases, with 8 bases between them. In germline, CDR1 is MGHRA, CDR2 YSYEKL. The CDR3 spells CASSQDRGMNTEAFF. The DNA for the CDR3 is TGCGCCAGCAGCCAAGATCGGGGTATGAACACTGAAGCTTTCTTT.

This sequence joins TRBV21-1 and TRBJ1-4. TRBV21-1 is flagged as a pseudogene. CDR3 length equals 15 residues. The CDR3 region is CASSNKTSTNEKLFF. The CDR3 DNA is TGTGCCAGCAGCAATAAAACCTCAACTAATGAAAAACTGTTTTTT.

The chain employs TRBV5-4 and TRBJ2-7, with TRBD2 matching 9 bases. The germline V gene has CDR1 SGHNT and CDR2 YYREEE (reference sequence). The CDR3 loop spans 13 amino acids. V was clipped by 4 bases and J by 5 bases; unmatched bases: 4. The CDR3 spells CASSLGTSHEQYF. As DNA, the CDR3 is TGTGCCAGCAGCCTAGGGACTAGCCACGAGCAGTACTTC.

The chain joins TRBV3-1 (or the pseudogene TRBV3-2) to TRBJ2-2; 8 bases match TRBD1. Germline assignment: CDR1 LGHDT and CDR2 YNNKEL (reference sequence). Losses at the gene ends were 2 bases for V and 2 bases for J; bases not matched to a gene: 7. CDR3 length equals 17 residues. This chain's CDR3 is CASSQYPPGGNTGELFF. CDR3 in DNA: TGTGCCAGCAGCCAATATCCCCCAGGGGGCAACACCGGGGAGCTGTTTTTT.

In this sample, this clone turned up once. This chain connects TRBV7-3 to TRBJ1-5; a weak D match, TRBD1 (5 bases). From germline, CDR1 is SGHTA and CDR2 FQGTGA. Trimming pared 3 bases from V and 7 bases from J, leaving 10 bases between. CDR3 length equals 13 residues. CDR3 nucleotide sequence: TGTGCCAGCAGCTTGGGGGGAGAACAGCCCCAGCATTTT. Its translation is CASSLGGEQPQHF.

This rearrangement joins TRBV28 to TRBJ2-7, with 10 bases that match TRBD1. Germline lookup yields CDR1 MDHEN and CDR2 SYDVKM. The CDR3 loop spans 12 amino acids. In DNA, the CDR3 is TGTGGGACGGGACAGGGGTTCCGGGAGCAGTACTTC. This gives the protein CGTGQGFREQYF.

This clone was detected once. The chain joins TRBV7-3 to TRBJ2-1, with D possibly being TRBD1 or TRBD2 (5 bases each). The CDR3 spans 15 residues. V lost 2 bases, J lost 5 bases, and 13 bases lay in between. Germline V lookup: CDR1 SGHTA, CDR2 FQGTGA. CDR3 in DNA: TGTGCCAGCAGCTTATTAGGGACCCATAACAATGAGCAGTTCTTC. Translation gives CASSLLGTHNNEQFF. The full variable domain, completed using reference TRBV7-3 and TRBJ2-1, is GAGVSQTPSNKVTEKGKYVELRCDPISGHTALYWYRQSLGQGPEFLIYFQGTGAADDSGLPNDRFFAVRPEGSVSTLKIQRTERGDSAVYLCASSLLGTHNNEQFFGPGTRLTVL.

The chain combines TRBV7-2 with TRBJ1-1; 7 bases align to TRBD1. After removal of 5 bases from V and 3 bases from J, the junction contained 6 bases not matched to a gene. The CDR3 runs to 14 residues. Germline values: CDR1 SGHTA, CDR2 FQGNSA. This CDR3 reads CASSVQGGYTEAFF. CDR3 in DNA: TGTGCCAGCAGCGTCCAGGGGGGATACACTGAAGCTTTCTTT.